Shown below are 25 T cell receptor beta chains from a single sample sequenced in a study of T cell responses to AZD1222 COVID-19 vaccine. Using immunoSEQ multiplex PCR, the repertoire was profiled, and TCRdb retains in-frame clones only, with some absent. The table records 150,000 to 200,000 clones, 87% of them present only once. The specimen comprised peripheral blood, sampled on day 0 of MenACWY control vaccination. These receptors all come from an adult in good health.

A single count supports this clone. The rearrangement uses TRBV29-1 and TRBJ2-5; the D gene could be TRBD1 or TRBD2 (5 bases each). CDR1 and CDR2 (germline): SQVTM, ANQGSEA. V lost 4 bases and J 5 bases, leaving 14 bases between the germline ends. The CDR3 totals 13 residues. CDR3 residues: CSVVVGGGETQYF. CDR3 in DNA: TGCAGCGTTGTGGTTGGGGGTGGCGAGACCCAGTACTTC.

The V and J genes are TRBV18 and TRBJ1-1; D gene ambiguous. The germline V gene has CDR1 KGHSH and CDR2 LQKENI. The V gene lost 6 bases and the J gene lost 1 base, with 6 bases spanning the gap. This CDR3 is built from 12 residues. CDR3 DNA sequence: TGTGCCAGCTCTCCCCAGAACACTGAAGCTTTCTTT. Translated, it gives CASSPQNTEAFF.

The chain couples TRBV4-3 to TRBJ2-5, with 8 positions matching TRBD1. CDR3 size: 13 residues. CDR1 and CDR2 (germline): LGHNA, YSLEER. The V segment lost 3 bases and the J segment 5 bases; nucleotides outside the gene matches: 2. Here the CDR3 DNA reads TGCGCCAGCAGCCAGCGACAGGGGGAGACCCAGTACTTC. It encodes CASSQRQGETQYF.

DNA of the CDR3: TGTGCCAGCAGTTACACGGGGGGACAGCCCCAGCATTTT. This sequence encodes CASSYTGGQPQHF. The gene calls are TRBV6-5 and TRBJ1-5, with a possible D match to TRBD1 (5 bases). The germline V gene encodes CDR1 MNHEY and CDR2 SVGAGI. CDR3 length: 13 amino acids. V was shortened by 2 bases and J by 7 bases, with 9 bases between the two germline ends.

The V call is TRBV28, the J call TRBJ1-2; TRBD1 matches at 9 bases. Germline CDR1 MDHEN, CDR2 SYDVKM. J gave up 4 bases and V 1 base, and 7 bases lay outside the gene matches. The CDR3 length is 16 residues. CDR3 bases: TGTGCCAGCAGTTTATCCGTACAGGGGGCGGTCTATGGCTACACCTTC. This encodes CASSLSVQGAVYGYTF.

The chain employs TRBV19 and TRBJ2-7; D gene unclear. This CDR3 region has 14 residues. V lost 1 base, J lost 2 bases, and 9 bases lay in between. Germline-derived CDR1 and CDR2 are LNHDA and SQIVND (reference sequence). In DNA form, the CDR3 reads TGTGCCAGTAGTATAGGCAGTGCCCCCTACGAGCAGTACTTC. Its translation is CASSIGSAPYEQYF. Variable domain in full (rest from reference TRBV19 and TRBJ2-7): DGGITQSPKYLFRKEGQNVTLSCEQNLNHDAMYWYRQDPGQGLRLIYYSQIVNDFQKGDIAEGYSVSREKKESFPLTVTSAQKNPTAFYLCASSIGSAPYEQYFGPGTRLTVT.

The chain combines TRBV5-5 with TRBJ2-4; 9 bases line up with TRBD1. CDR3 length: 16 residues. CDR1 and CDR2 from the germline V gene are SGHKS and YYEKEE (reference sequence). Unmatched junction bases numbered 10, after V lost 4 bases and J lost 5 bases. The CDR3 nucleotides are TGTGCCAGCAGCCGGGGCGGGACAGGGAACCAAAACATTCAGTACTTC. Its protein is CASSRGGTGNQNIQYF.

The genes are TRBV5-5 and TRBJ2-7; 9 nucleotides align to TRBD2. V dropped 2 bases and J dropped 7; count of bases not matched to a gene: 13. There are 16 residues in the CDR3. The germline V gene has CDR1 SGHKS and CDR2 YYEKEE (reference sequence). CDR3 in amino acids: CASSFGPRSGSREQYF. CDR3 DNA: TGTGCCAGCAGCTTCGGGCCCCGTAGCGGGAGCCGGGAGCAGTACTTC.

The V gene is TRBV28, the J gene TRBJ1-2, with D uncertain. CDR3 size: 13 residues. Germline values: CDR1 MDHEN, CDR2 SYDVKM. Trimming stripped 3 bases from V and 5 bases from J, with 10 bases between. This CDR3 is CASSLFPSYGYTF. The CDR3 nucleotides are TGTGCCAGCAGTTTGTTCCCGTCTTATGGCTACACCTTC.

The chain uses TRBV11-2 and TRBJ1-1, with TRBD1 as a possible D gene (6 bases). The CDR3 contains 14 residues. The ends were cut back, 4 bases at V and 1 base at J, with 10 bases in the middle. Germline lookup yields CDR1 SGHAT and CDR2 FQNNGV. The CDR3 DNA reads TGTGCCAGCAGCTATCAGGGGACGAACACTGAAGCTTTCTTT. It encodes CASSYQGTNTEAFF.

The rearrangement joins TRBV29-1 to TRBJ2-5; TRBD2 matches at 7 bases. After removal of 7 bases from V and 3 bases from J, the junction contained 8 bases not matched to a gene. The CDR3 totals 13 residues. Germline lookup yields CDR1 SQVTM and CDR2 ANQGSEA. The CDR3 nucleotides are TGCAGCGCTCTTGGGAGGGCTGAAGAGACCCAGTACTTC. It is translated as CSALGRAEETQYF.

This chain joins TRBV24-1 and TRBJ1-3, with 7 bases fitting TRBD1. CDR3 length: 15 amino acids. The germline V gene encodes CDR1 KGHDR and CDR2 SFDVKD. V trimming: 5 bases; J trimming: 0 bases; junction bases outside the gene matches: 3. In nucleotides, the CDR3 is TGTGCCACCAGTGTCCCAGGGGGCTCTGGAAACACCATATATTTT. It translates to CATSVPGGSGNTIYF.

The chain links TRBV24-1 to TRBJ2-2; TRBD2 matches at 7 bases. J gave up 1 base and V 4 bases, and 14 bases lay outside the gene matches. Germline V gene data show CDR1 as KGHDR and CDR2 as SFDVKD. The CDR3 has 19 residues. The CDR3 sequence: CATSDPFGGGPLNTGELFF. CDR3 nucleotides: TGTGCCACCAGTGACCCCTTCGGCGGGGGACCACTGAACACCGGGGAGCTGTTTTTT.

This clone has just one count. The chain links TRBV7-2 to TRBJ2-1; 15 bases line up with TRBD2. The CDR3 length is 14 residues. Per the germline V gene, CDR1 is SGHTA and CDR2 is FQGNSA. V shed 3 bases and J 13 bases; nucleotides not matched to a gene: 4. The CDR3 loop reads CASSLGLAGGIQFF. In nucleotides, the CDR3 is TGTGCCAGCAGCTTGGGACTAGCGGGGGGTATTCAGTTCTTC. The variable domain in full, with the rest retrieved from reference TRBV7-2 and TRBJ2-1, is GAGVSQSPSNKVTEKGKDVELRCDPISGHTALYWYRQSLGQGLEFLIYFQGNSAPDKSGLPSDRFSAERTGGSVSTLTIQRTQQEDSAVYLCASSLGLAGGIQFFGPGTRLTVL.

This chain uses TRBV19 with TRBJ1-5, with a weak D call TRBD1 (6 bases). Between the trimmed V and J ends, which lost 0 bases and 6 bases, there was a span of 15 bases. The CDR3 runs to 16 residues. CDR1 and CDR2 from the germline V gene are LNHDA and SQIVND (reference sequence). The DNA of the CDR3 is TGTGCCAGTAGTATAGACCCCGTGGGAGGGGGTCAGCCCCAGCATTTT. As protein: CASSIDPVGGGQPQHF. Variable domain in full (rest from reference TRBV19 and TRBJ1-5): DGGITQSPKYLFRKEGQNVTLSCEQNLNHDAMYWYRQDPGQGLRLIYYSQIVNDFQKGDIAEGYSVSREKKESFPLTVTSAQKNPTAFYLCASSIDPVGGGQPQHFGDGTRLSIL.

The chain employs TRBV19 and TRBJ2-3, with a tentative D call TRBD2 (6 bases). This CDR3 comprises 12 residues. Germline CDR1 is LNHDA and CDR2 is SQIVND (reference sequence). V was cut by 6 bases and J by 8 bases, with 12 bases left in between. The CDR3 is CASSNRESTQYF. The DNA of the CDR3 is TGTGCCAGTAGCAACCGGGAGAGTACGCAGTATTTT.

This chain links TRBV5-1 with TRBJ2-4, with no clear D. The CDR3 is 14 residues long. Trimming left V 5 bases short and J 0 bases short, with 9 bases between. CDR1 SGHRS and CDR2 YFSETQ come from the germline V gene. CDR3 residues: CASRENLAKNIQYF. In DNA form, the CDR3 reads TGCGCCAGCAGAGAAAATCTAGCCAAAAACATTCAGTACTTC.

This clone was recorded a few times. CDR3 sequence: CASSSGGQGRYEQYF. Here the CDR3 DNA reads TGTGCCAGCAGTTCAGGAGGACAGGGAAGGTACGAGCAGTACTTC. The V and J genes are TRBV28 and TRBJ2-7, with 8 bases lining up with TRBD1. This CDR3 is built from 15 residues. Trimming at V came to 4 bases and at J to 4 bases, leaving 9 bases not matched to a gene. Germline V gene sequence: CDR1 MDHEN, CDR2 SYDVKM.

This chain joins TRBV30 and TRBJ2-7, with 10 bases that match TRBD1. The germline CDR1 and CDR2 sequences are GTSNPN and SVGIG (reference sequence). The length of the CDR3 is 13 residues. V dropped 4 bases and J dropped 2; count of bases not matched to a gene: 2. As DNA, the CDR3 is TGTGCCTGGAAGACAGGGGGCCCCTACGAGCAGTACTTC. Translation: CAWKTGGPYEQYF.

V gene TRBV7-6 combines with J gene TRBJ2-2, with 7 bases lining up with TRBD2. The CDR3 has 16 residues. The germline V gene encodes CDR1 SGHVS and CDR2 FNYEAQ. Trimming took 5 bases from V and 4 from J; bases not matched to a gene: 10. The CDR3 DNA reads TGTGCCAGCAGCCCTAATAGCGGGTCTAGCACCGGGGAGCTGTTTTTT. Encoded protein: CASSPNSGSSTGELFF.

The chain links TRBV6-5 to TRBJ1-2; D gene unclear. Between the trimmed V and J ends, which lost 4 bases and 5 bases, there was a span of 17 bases. This CDR3 comprises 15 residues. CDR1 is MNHEY, CDR2 SVGAGI, per germline. CDR3 amino acids: CASSSDIQAGYGYTF. DNA of the CDR3: TGTGCCAGCAGTTCTGACATCCAGGCTGGTTATGGCTACACCTTC.

The sample holds a few counts of this clone. The rearrangement uses TRBV6-6 and TRBJ1-5; D unclear. Germline CDR1 is MNHNY and CDR2 is SVGAGI (reference sequence). The length of the CDR3 is 20 residues. Trimming shortened V by 6 bases and J by 2 bases, and 29 bases separated the two germline ends. The CDR3 DNA sequence: TGTGCCAGCAGCGCAAAACCTCCTCGCCCTCAATTGGTCCGCAATCAGCCCCAGCATTTT. Its translation: CASSAKPPRPQLVRNQPQHF.

For this clone: Other DNA sequences in the sample encode the same CDR3. J is TRBJ1-3 and V is TRBV5-1; D might be TRBD1 (6 bases). CDR1 SGHRS and CDR2 YFSETQ come from the germline V gene. This CDR3 is 16 amino acids long. Deletions cut 0 bases from V and 0 bases from J, with 10 bases between. The CDR3 DNA sequence: TGCGCCAGCAGCTTGGGTTACAGGGCCTCTGGAAACACCATATATTTT. This translates into CASSLGYRASGNTIYF.

This clone appeared a single time. This chain uses TRBV30 with TRBJ1-2; D gene uncertain. The germline V and J ends were trimmed by 0 bases and 4 bases, with 12 bases remaining between them. CDR3 length: 14 amino acids. Germline V gene sequence: CDR1 GTSNPN, CDR2 SVGIG (reference sequence). The DNA of the CDR3 is TGTGCCTGGAGTGTATCGGAACTGACCTATGGCTACACCTTC. As protein: CAWSVSELTYGYTF.

The CDR3 coding sequence is TGTGCCAGCAGCTTAAGCTATTACAATGAGCAGTTCTTC. It codes for CASSLSYYNEQFF. The chain links TRBV7-3 to TRBJ2-1; D unresolved. Deletions cut 1 base from V and 4 bases from J, with 5 bases between. The CDR3 length is 13 residues. Germline V gives CDR1 SGHTA, CDR2 FQGTGA.